The 16 T cell receptor beta chains below all came from one sample that was sequenced in a study of T cells in Graves' hyperthyroidism and ophthalmopathy. Regions amplified from RNA transcripts were the TCR beta CDR3 regions. The HTBI primer set was used in a first-round RT-PCR of the TCR CDR3. TCRdb reprocessed the multiplex PCR reads with MiXCR, giving one entry per CDR3 protein. The sample consists of about 640,000 distinct CDR3 sequences, about 20% of them appearing once. The specimen was blood. The receptors here all came from a man in his thirties or forties with Graves' ophthalmopathy.

There are a few counts of this clonotype. J is TRBJ1-1 and V is TRBV28, with D uncertain. This CDR3 has 11 amino acids. Germline CDR1 and CDR2: MDHEN and SYDVKM. Trimming pared 7 bases from V and 9 bases from J, leaving 12 bases between. This CDR3 is CASTSGSQAFF. The DNA of the CDR3 is TGTGCCAGCACGTCAGGATCCCAAGCTTTCTTT.

The chain is built from TRBV29-1 and TRBJ2-7; D unresolved. CDR3 size: 11 residues. Germline lookup yields CDR1 SQVTM and CDR2 ANQGSEA. V lost 4 bases and J 3 bases, leaving 7 bases between the germline ends. The CDR3 loop is CSVGSDYEQYF. In DNA, the CDR3 is TGCAGCGTTGGAAGTGACTACGAGCAGTACTTC.

This clonotype came up many times. This chain links TRBV14 with TRBJ1-1; D gene ambiguous. Trimming took off 1 base at V and 0 bases at J, with 6 bases between the two ends. Per germline, CDR1 SGHDN and CDR2 FVKESK. CDR3 length: 14 amino acids. The chain's CDR3 is CASSQAGMNTEAFF. In DNA form, the CDR3 reads TGTGCCAGCAGCCAAGCCGGGATGAACACTGAAGCTTTCTTT.

This clonotype was detected a few times. The CDR3 loop reads CASSFSGSNEQYF. CDR3 in DNA: TGTGCCAGCAGCTTTTCAGGGAGCAACGAGCAGTACTTC. The chain is built from TRBV11-3 and TRBJ2-7; tentatively, D is TRBD1 or TRBD2 (5 bases each). The CDR3 has 13 amino acids. Germline lookup yields CDR1 SGHNT and CDR2 YENEEA. Trimming cost V 3 bases and J 5 bases, with 11 bases left between them.

The genes are TRBV20-1 and TRBJ2-7; TRBD2 matches at 8 bases. CDR3 length equals 17 residues. Germline CDR1 DFQATT, CDR2 SNEGSKA (reference sequence). The V gene end was trimmed by 0 bases and the J gene end by 2 bases; junction bases not matched to a gene: 12. DNA for the CDR3: TGCAGTGCTAGAGATCGTGTTGGGGCTAGCGGGCCCTACGAGCAGTACTTC. This codes for CSARDRVGASGPYEQYF.

The chain couples TRBV7-8 to TRBJ2-1, with 7 bases that match TRBD1. The CDR3 loop spans 15 amino acids. In germline, CDR1 is SGHVS, CDR2 FQNEAQ. V lost 1 base and J lost 5; bases outside the gene matches: 5. This CDR3 reads CASSLEQGSNNEQFF. The CDR3 DNA reads TGTGCCAGCAGCTTAGAACAGGGGTCTAACAATGAGCAGTTCTTC.

This clonotype was observed a few times. The genes are TRBV3-1 and TRBJ2-7; 9 nucleotides agree with TRBD1. In germline, CDR1 is LGHDT, CDR2 YNNKEL (reference sequence). The CDR3 extends over 17 amino acids. The V segment lost 3 bases and the J segment 0 bases; nucleotides outside the gene matches: 9. The CDR3 region is CASSQSPGTGFSYEQYF. The DNA for the CDR3 is TGTGCCAGCAGCCAGAGCCCCGGGACAGGGTTCTCCTACGAGCAGTACTTC.

J is TRBJ1-1 and V is TRBV10-2; 9 bases are a match to TRBD1. Germline CDR1 reads WSHSY; CDR2 reads SAAADI. V lost 5 bases, J lost 10 bases, and 8 bases stayed unmatched. This CDR3 has 13 amino acids. CDR3 coding DNA: TGCGCCAGCAGTACAGGACAGGGGTTGCCAGCTTTCTTT. Its translation: CASSTGQGLPAFF.

This clonotype was seen once. V gene TRBV14 combines with J gene TRBJ2-7; no firm D call. Between the trimmed V and J ends, which lost 5 bases and 5 bases, there was a span of 16 bases. The CDR3 extends over 14 amino acids. The V gene's germline CDR1 is SGHDN and CDR2 FVKESK. The CDR3 reads CASSYRSRADEQYF. The CDR3 nucleotides are TGTGCCAGCAGCTATCGGAGCCGGGCCGACGAGCAGTACTTC.

The table lists this clonotype with a few counts. The rearrangement uses TRBV19 and TRBJ2-1; no firm D call. Germline CDR1 LNHDA, CDR2 SQIVND (reference sequence). The CDR3 contains 14 residues. The V end lost 5 bases, the J end lost 2 bases, and 10 bases lay between the germline ends. The CDR3 region has the DNA TGTGCCAGTAGTCGAGGCTCGGCCTACAATGAGCAGTTCTTC. Residues: CASSRGSAYNEQFF.

The chain has TRBV28 and TRBJ1-5; TRBD1 might be the D (5 bases). V was pared by 7 bases and J by 7 bases, with 17 bases between. CDR3 size: 14 residues. Germline CDR1 and CDR2: MDHEN and SYDVKM. CDR3 in amino acids: CASIQGQGSQPQHF. Written as DNA, the CDR3 is TGTGCCAGCATTCAAGGCCAGGGCTCCCAGCCCCAGCATTTT.

The CDR3 is CASSSLLAGGFNTGELFF. The CDR3 DNA reads as TGTGCCAGCAGTTCACTACTTGCGGGGGGCTTTAACACCGGGGAGCTGTTTTTT. The V gene is TRBV6-5, the J gene TRBJ2-2; 8 nucleotides line up with TRBD2. Germline lookup yields CDR1 MNHEY and CDR2 SVGAGI. V lost 4 bases and J lost 2; bases outside the gene matches: 12. The CDR3 totals 18 residues.

The table lists this clonotype with a count of one. This chain uses TRBV27 with TRBJ1-1; D gene ambiguous. Deletions cut 2 bases from V and 5 bases from J, with 12 bases between. Germline V gives CDR1 MNHEY, CDR2 SMNVEV (reference sequence). This CDR3 is 14 amino acids long. DNA of the CDR3: TGTGCCAGCAGTTTAGGGATGGTGGGGACTGAAGCTTTCTTT. Protein sequence: CASSLGMVGTEAFF.

This clonotype was counted ten times or more. This sequence joins TRBV30 and TRBJ2-7, with 7 bases identical to TRBD2. The J segment lost 1 base and the V segment lost 4 bases, leaving 7 bases of the junction unmatched. The CDR3 covers 14 residues. From germline, CDR1 is GTSNPN and CDR2 SVGIG (reference sequence). CDR3 loop: CAWTTKRGSYEQYF. Here the CDR3 DNA reads TGTGCCTGGACCACTAAGCGGGGATCCTACGAGCAGTACTTC.

This clonotype was counted ten times or more. This chain links TRBV5-1 with TRBJ2-1; D is perhaps TRBD1 or TRBD2 (5 bases each). Germline assignment: CDR1 SGHRS and CDR2 YFSETQ. The CDR3 has 15 amino acids. The ends were cut back, 3 bases at V and 3 bases at J, with 13 bases in the middle. The CDR3 loop reads CASSSGTDDYNEQFF. For the CDR3, the DNA is TGCGCCAGCAGCTCCGGGACGGACGACTACAATGAGCAGTTCTTC. Full variable domain (missing parts from reference TRBV5-1 and TRBJ2-1): KAGVTQTPRYLIKTRGQQVTLSCSPISGHRSVSWYQQTPGQGLQFLFEYFSETQRNKGNFPGRFSGRQFSNSRSEMNVSTLELGDSALYLCASSSGTDDYNEQFFGPGTRLTVL.

CDR3 sequence (DNA): TGTGCCAGCAGCCCAACCTCCGGGGGCCCAGGAAAACTGTTTTTT. Its translation: CASSPTSGGPGKLFF. The rearrangement links TRBV6-1 to TRBJ1-4; D is possibly TRBD1 (6 bases). Trimming shortened V by 6 bases and J by 10 bases, and 21 bases separated the two germline ends. The germline V gene encodes CDR1 MNHNS and CDR2 SASEGT. The CDR3 length is 15 residues.